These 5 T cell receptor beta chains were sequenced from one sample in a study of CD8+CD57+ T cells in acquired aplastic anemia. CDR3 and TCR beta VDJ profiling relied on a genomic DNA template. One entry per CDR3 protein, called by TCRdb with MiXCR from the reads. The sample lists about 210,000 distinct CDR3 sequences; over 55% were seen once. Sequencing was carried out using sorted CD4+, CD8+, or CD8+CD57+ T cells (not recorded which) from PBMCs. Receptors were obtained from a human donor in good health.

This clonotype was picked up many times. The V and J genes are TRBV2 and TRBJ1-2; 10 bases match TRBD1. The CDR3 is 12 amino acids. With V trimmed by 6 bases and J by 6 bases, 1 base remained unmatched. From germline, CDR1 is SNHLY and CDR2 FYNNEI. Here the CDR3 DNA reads TGTGCCAGCAGGGGGACAGGGGATGGCTACACCTTC. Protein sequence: CASRGTGDGYTF.

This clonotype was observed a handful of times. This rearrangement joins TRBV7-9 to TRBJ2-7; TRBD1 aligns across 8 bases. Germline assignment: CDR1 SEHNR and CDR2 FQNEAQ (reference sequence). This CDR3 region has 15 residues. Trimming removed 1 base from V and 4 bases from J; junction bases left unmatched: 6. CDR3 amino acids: CASSLDTGGWYEQYF. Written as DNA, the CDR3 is TGTGCCAGCAGCTTAGATACAGGGGGATGGTACGAGCAGTACTTC.

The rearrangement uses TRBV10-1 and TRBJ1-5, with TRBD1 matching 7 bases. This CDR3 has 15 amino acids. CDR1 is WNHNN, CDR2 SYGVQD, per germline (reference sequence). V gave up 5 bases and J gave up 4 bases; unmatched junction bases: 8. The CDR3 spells CASSYGTAENQPQHF. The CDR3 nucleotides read TGCGCCAGCAGTTACGGGACAGCTGAGAATCAGCCCCAGCATTTT.

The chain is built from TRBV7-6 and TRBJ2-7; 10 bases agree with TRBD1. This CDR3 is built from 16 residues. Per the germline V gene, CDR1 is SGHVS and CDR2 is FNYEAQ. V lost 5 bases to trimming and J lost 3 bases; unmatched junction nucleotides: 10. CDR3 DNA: TGTGCCAGCAGCGTTGATCTGGGACAGGGGATCTACGAGCAGTACTTC. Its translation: CASSVDLGQGIYEQYF.

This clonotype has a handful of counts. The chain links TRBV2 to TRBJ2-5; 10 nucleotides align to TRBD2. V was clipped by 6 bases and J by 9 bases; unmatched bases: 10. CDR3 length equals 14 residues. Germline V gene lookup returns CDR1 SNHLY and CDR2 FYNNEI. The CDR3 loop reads CASRALSSGGAQYF. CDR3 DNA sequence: TGTGCCAGCAGAGCCCTATCCAGCGGGGGGGCCCAGTACTTC.